The 25 T cell receptor beta chains below all came from one sample that was sequenced in a study of blood T cell repertoires in COVID-19. Here immunoSEQ multiplex PCR was the method, and the copy in TCRdb shows in-frame clones only, minus some. The data hold 250,000 or so clones, with roughly 80% observed a single time. The source material was PBMCs or T cells enriched from blood (not recorded which). These receptors were collected from a man between 45 and 60 years old who had recovered from COVID-19.

The CDR3 DNA reads TGCGCCAGCGCTTTCGACAGAACAGATACGCAGTATTTT. Its translation: CASAFDRTDTQYF. The V and J genes are TRBV5-1 and TRBJ2-3; maybe TRBD1 (5 bases). CDR3 length: 13 residues. Germline loops: CDR1 SGHRS, CDR2 YFSETQ. The V end was cut by 7 bases, the J end by 3 bases, with 12 bases between.

The CDR3 nucleotides read TGTGCCAGCAACCAAAAGCGGGGGAACACCCCCGGGGAGCTGTTTTTT. This gives the protein CASNQKRGNTPGELFF. This chain links TRBV5-4 with TRBJ2-2, with 8 nucleotides matching TRBD2. The germline CDR1 and CDR2 sequences are SGHNT and YYREEE (reference sequence). The CDR3 length is 16 residues. Trimming took 6 bases from V and 6 from J; bases not matched to a gene: 13.

This rearrangement joins TRBV19 to TRBJ1-6, with TRBD1 matching 8 bases. CDR3 length equals 15 residues. Germline CDR1 is LNHDA and CDR2 is SQIVND (reference sequence). J lost 5 bases, V lost 7 bases, and 7 bases had no gene match. As DNA, the CDR3 is TGTGCCAGTACAATGGACAGGGTGAATAATTCACCCCTCCACTTT. This gives the protein CASTMDRVNNSPLHF.

This clone was observed once. J is TRBJ1-1 and V is TRBV6-2 or TRBV6-3; 7 bases line up with TRBD1. In germline, CDR1 is MNHEY, CDR2 SVGEGT. The CDR3 has 11 residues. The junction had 1 base not matched to a gene; V was cut back by 6 bases and J by 6 bases. The CDR3 reads CASSQGAEAFF. CDR3 DNA: TGTGCCAGCAGCCAGGGGGCTGAAGCTTTCTTT.

The chain combines TRBV6-2 or TRBV6-3 with TRBJ2-2; 8 nucleotides align to TRBD1. The germline gives CDR1 MNHEY, CDR2 SVGEGT. V dropped 2 bases and J dropped 7; count of bases not matched to a gene: 6. CDR3 size: 15 residues. The CDR3 here is CASSYPDRVGGELFF. CDR3 bases: TGTGCCAGCAGTTACCCGGACAGGGTCGGCGGGGAGCTGTTTTTT.

This chain uses TRBV28 with TRBJ1-2; 8 nucleotides align to TRBD1. V lost 3 bases, J lost 2 bases, and 2 bases stayed unmatched. The CDR3 spans 14 residues. Germline lookup yields CDR1 MDHEN and CDR2 SYDVKM. Here the CDR3 reads CASSFTGGNYGYTF. DNA of the CDR3: TGTGCCAGCAGTTTTACAGGGGGGAACTATGGCTACACCTTC.

This clone was detected only once. V usage is TRBV11-3 and J usage is TRBJ2-1; D might be TRBD2 (6 bases). CDR1 SGHNT and CDR2 YENEEA come from the germline V gene. V lost 5 bases to trimming and J lost 1 base, with 12 bases between them. The CDR3 has 15 amino acids. Here the CDR3 DNA reads TGTGCCAGCAGCGGGGGACTCTCTTCCTACAATGAGCAGTTCTTC. Residues: CASSGGLSSYNEQFF.

The chain joins TRBV5-1 to TRBJ2-3; D may be TRBD2 (7 bases). V was shortened by 4 bases and J by 4 bases, with 16 bases between the two germline ends. Looked up from germline, CDR1 is SGHRS and CDR2 is YFSETQ. The CDR3 is 15 amino acids. Written as DNA, the CDR3 is TGCGCCAGCAGCCCAAATACCGGGGGGCCAGATACGCAGTATTTT. Protein sequence: CASSPNTGGPDTQYF.

The chain combines TRBV11-3 with TRBJ2-3; D possibly corresponds to TRBD1 (6 bases). Trimming stripped 5 bases from V and 2 bases from J, with 14 bases between. The CDR3 has 15 amino acids. Germline V gene data show CDR1 as SGHNT and CDR2 as YENEEA. The CDR3 DNA reads TGTGCCAGCAGCCGGGGACAACTCCACACAGATACGCAGTATTTT. Translated, it gives CASSRGQLHTDTQYF.

The chain couples TRBV7-9 to TRBJ1-5, with D possibly matching TRBD1 (6 bases). Germline CDR1 reads SEHNR; CDR2 reads FQNEAQ (reference sequence). The CDR3 length is 18 residues. Trimming removed 8 bases from V and 3 bases from J, with 26 bases in between. CDR3 in amino acids: CASPRVEQGTDHNQPQHF. CDR3 DNA sequence: TGTGCCAGCCCCCGGGTCGAGCAGGGGACGGATCACAATCAGCCCCAGCATTTT.

The genes are TRBV6-2 or TRBV6-3 and TRBJ2-1; D unclear. The CDR3 consists of 11 residues. CDR1 is MNHEY, CDR2 SVGEGT, per germline. Trimming took off 3 bases at V and 8 bases at J, with 5 bases between the two ends. DNA of the CDR3: TGTGCCAGCAGTTATCCGGATGAGCAGTTCTTC. It encodes CASSYPDEQFF.

The sample holds one count of this clone. The rearrangement uses TRBV5-1 and TRBJ2-3, with 8 bases fitting TRBD2. V gave up 7 bases and J gave up 0 bases; unmatched junction bases: 4. The CDR3 covers 14 residues. Germline V CDR1 and CDR2: SGHRS, YFSETQ. CDR3 sequence (DNA): TGCGCCAGCGCGGGGGGCCCTAGCACAGATACGCAGTATTTT. Protein product: CASAGGPSTDTQYF. Filled out from reference TRBV5-1 and TRBJ2-3, the complete variable domain reads KAGVTQTPRYLIKTRGQQVTLSCSPISGHRSVSWYQQTPGQGLQFLFEYFSETQRNKGNFPGRFSGRQFSNSRSEMNVSTLELGDSALYLCASAGGPSTDTQYFGPGTRLTVL.

CDR3 DNA: TGTGCCAGCTACTTGACAGGGATCCAAGAGACCCAGTACTTC. Its translation: CASYLTGIQETQYF. V usage is TRBV18 and J usage is TRBJ2-5, with 7 bases matching TRBD1. The germline CDR1 and CDR2 sequences are KGHSH and LQKENI. The CDR3 is made up of 14 amino acids. After removal of 7 bases from V and 1 base from J, the junction contained 6 bases not matched to a gene.

This chain connects TRBV27 to TRBJ2-3, with 7 bases fitting TRBD2. The V gene's germline CDR1 is MNHEY and CDR2 SMNVEV (reference sequence). With 7 bases clipped from V and 4 bases from J, the junction kept 11 bases outside the gene matches. This CDR3 has 15 residues. The CDR3 protein is CASTLRAGMADTQYF. CDR3 DNA: TGTGCCAGCACCCTGCGAGCGGGAATGGCAGATACGCAGTATTTT.

This sequence joins TRBV7-9 and TRBJ1-3; TRBD1 is a possible D gene (5 bases). V was trimmed by 2 bases and J by 0 bases, leaving 8 bases between them. Germline assignment: CDR1 SEHNR and CDR2 FQNEAQ (reference sequence). The CDR3 totals 15 residues. Here the CDR3 reads CASSLLGGSGNTIYF. CDR3 DNA: TGTGCCAGCAGCTTATTGGGGGGCTCTGGAAACACCATATATTTT.

This chain connects TRBV5-4 to TRBJ1-2, with D perhaps TRBD1 (6 bases). Germline CDR1 reads SGHNT; CDR2 reads YYREEE (reference sequence). CDR3 size: 12 residues. Trimming left V 3 bases short and J 8 bases short, with 11 bases between. The CDR3 region is CASSYGTQGYTF. As DNA, the CDR3 is TGTGCCAGCAGCTACGGGACACAAGGCTACACCTTC.

With regard to this clone: Mismatch with germline at one junction end may stem from a read error. This chain links TRBV6-4 with TRBJ1-4, with D unresolved. CDR1 MRHNA and CDR2 SNTAGT come from the germline V gene. The CDR3 sequence is 11 residues long. CDR3 sequence (DNA): TGTGCCAGCAGTCACTCCCGAAGCCCTCATTTT. This encodes CASSHSRSPHF.

The V and J genes are TRBV19 and TRBJ2-7, with no clear D. Per germline, CDR1 LNHDA and CDR2 SQIVND (reference sequence). CDR3 size: 17 residues. Trimming pared 7 bases from V and 6 bases from J, leaving 28 bases between. In nucleotides, the CDR3 is TGTGCCAGTACCCCTCGAGTCGGCGCGACGGGTGGTCTCGAGCAGTACTTC. Encoded protein: CASTPRVGATGGLEQYF. The full variable domain, rest sourced from reference TRBV19 and TRBJ2-7, is DGGITQSPKYLFRKEGQNVTLSCEQNLNHDAMYWYRQDPGQGLRLIYYSQIVNDFQKGDIAEGYSVSREKKESFPLTVTSAQKNPTAFYLCASTPRVGATGGLEQYFGPGTRLTVT.

This chain links TRBV28 with TRBJ2-1, with a weak D call TRBD1 (5 bases). The CDR3 sequence is 17 residues long. Trimming stripped 2 bases from V and 5 bases from J, with 19 bases between. The germline V gene has CDR1 MDHEN and CDR2 SYDVKM. The CDR3 DNA reads as TGTGCCAGCAGTTTAGGTGCGCAGGGCAACTTCGACAATGAGCAGTTCTTC. Amino acid sequence: CASSLGAQGNFDNEQFF.

The chain couples TRBV13 to TRBJ2-7, with 7 bases matching TRBD1. The germline CDR1 and CDR2 sequences are PRHDT and FYEKMQ (reference sequence). The trim removed 2 bases at V and 6 bases at J, leaving 7 bases unmatched. The CDR3 is 14 residues long. CDR3 nucleotide sequence: TGTGCCAGCAGCTTACAACAGGGGACGGGCGAGCAGTACTTC. The encoded protein is CASSLQQGTGEQYF. Full variable domain (outside the CDR3, taken from reference TRBV13 and TRBJ2-7): AAGVIQSPRHLIKEKRETATLKCYPIPRHDTVYWYQQGPGQDPQFLISFYEKMQSDKGSIPDRFSAQQFSDYHSELNMSSLELGDSALYFCASSLQQGTGEQYFGPGTRLTVT.

This clone was observed a few times. V usage is TRBV4-2 and J usage is TRBJ2-1; 14 bases line up with TRBD2. CDR1 and CDR2 from the germline V gene are LGHNA and YNFKEQ. This CDR3 spans 18 amino acids. V shed 4 bases and J 0 bases; nucleotides not matched to a gene: 5. The CDR3 protein is CASSRGTSGGSSYNEQFF. The CDR3 DNA sequence: TGTGCCAGCAGCCGCGGGACTAGCGGGGGTAGCTCCTACAATGAGCAGTTCTTC.

This chain links TRBV12-5 with TRBJ2-1, with D maybe TRBD2 (5 bases). The V gene lost 5 bases and the J gene lost 3 bases, with 14 bases spanning the gap. Germline V lookup: CDR1 LGHNT, CDR2 FRNRAP. The CDR3 has 15 residues. CDR3 residues: CASGAGLFHYNEQFF. The CDR3 DNA reads TGTGCTAGTGGTGCTGGACTCTTCCACTACAATGAGCAGTTCTTC.

This chain joins TRBV5-5 and TRBJ1-1; D gene ambiguous. The CDR3 has 13 amino acids. Germline CDR1 SGHKS, CDR2 YYEKEE (reference sequence). V was trimmed by 4 bases and J by 8 bases, leaving 15 bases between them. The DNA for the CDR3 is TGTGCCAGCAGCGTAAAGGCAGCGGGGGAAGCTTTCTTT. It translates to CASSVKAAGEAFF.

This clone was found a few times. V gene TRBV4-1 combines with J gene TRBJ2-7; TRBD2 aligns across 10 bases. CDR1 is MGHRA and CDR2 is YSYEKL in the germline V gene. CDR3 length: 15 residues. V was clipped by 4 bases and J by 5 bases; unmatched bases: 8. Written as DNA, the CDR3 is TGCGCCAGCAGCCGCCTGACTAGCGGGCGTAACGAGCAGTACTTC. Its protein is CASSRLTSGRNEQYF.

The chain is built from TRBV27 and TRBJ2-2; D possibly corresponds to TRBD2 (7 bases). Trimming cost V 11 bases and J 3 bases, with 16 bases left between them. Germline CDR1 and CDR2: MNHEY and SMNVEV (reference sequence). The CDR3 sequence is 14 residues long. CDR3 coding DNA: TGTGCCGTTGGGGGGGCCTTTGACACCGGGGAGCTGTTTTTT. Its translation: CAVGGAFDTGELFF.